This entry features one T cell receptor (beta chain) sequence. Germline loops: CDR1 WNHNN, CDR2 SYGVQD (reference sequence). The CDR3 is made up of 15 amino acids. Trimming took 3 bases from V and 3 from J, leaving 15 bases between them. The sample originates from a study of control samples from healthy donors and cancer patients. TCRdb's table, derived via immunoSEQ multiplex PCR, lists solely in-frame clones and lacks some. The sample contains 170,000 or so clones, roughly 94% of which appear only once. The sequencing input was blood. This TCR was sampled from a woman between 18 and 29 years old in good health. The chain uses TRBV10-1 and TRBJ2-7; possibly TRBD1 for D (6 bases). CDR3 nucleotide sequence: TGCGCCAGCAGTGACTCGACAGGCTCTATCTACGAGCAGTACTTC. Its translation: CASSDSTGSIYEQYF.